Listed below are T cell receptor beta chains from one sample, sequenced in a study of shared clonotypes between healthy human individuals. TCRdb's copy holds only in-frame clones and misses some; the assay was immunoSEQ multiplex PCR. The table lists hundreds of thousands of clones, 60% to 75% of them singletons. Sequenced input: memory CD4+ T cells sorted from blood. These receptors were collected from a woman between 25 and 40 years old in good health. CDR3s include the opening cysteine and the closing phenylalanine or tryptophan. The D gene is left open where the match is weak. A row's size may be missing; if present it is once, few, many or a size class.

clone_size d_call j_call v_call cdr3_nt cdr3_aa
NA NA TRBJ2-7 TRBV5-1 TGCGCCAGCAGCCTACCTGACAGGACCCTTATCGACTACGAGCAGTACTTC CASSLPDRTLIDYEQYF
NA NA TRBJ1-1 TRBV18 TGTGCCAGCCAGCCATCTAGGGGTACCACTGAAGCTTTCTTT CASQPSRGTTEAFF
NA NA TRBJ2-1 TRBV7-9 TGTGCCAGCAGCCCCGGTCCCCTCAGGGAGTTCTTC CASSPGPLREFF
NA NA TRBJ1-2 TRBV7-9 TGTGCCAGCAGCCCCCCTCGCTGGGTAGATGGCTACACCTTC CASSPPRWVDGYTF
many NA TRBJ1-2 TRBV10-1 TGCGCCAGCAGTGACAGGGAGTTGAGGGGCTACACCTTC CASSDRELRGYTF
NA NA TRBJ1-3 TRBV9 TGTGCCAGCAGCGTAACATCCTCTGGAAACACCATATATTTT CASSVTSSGNTIYF
NA TRBD2 TRBJ2-5 TRBV28 TGTGCCAGCAAGACTAGCGGGATCGCTGGAAGGGGAGAGACCCAGTACTTC CASKTSGIAGRGETQYF
NA NA TRBJ2-7 TRBV10-3 TGTGCCACCCGACGAGGCAGGGAGGCCCACGAGCAGTACTTC CATRRGREAHEQYF
NA NA TRBJ2-5 TRBV7-7 TGTGCCAGCAGCTTAGGACCCGAAGAGACCCAGTACTTC CASSLGPEETQYF
NA NA TRBJ1-2 TRBV28 TGTGCCAGCAGCCGCGGGACTAACTATGGCTACACCTTC CASSRGTNYGYTF
NA NA TRBJ2-1 TRBV21-1 TGTGCCAGCAGCAAAGGGCGCCTAGCGGGAGATGATGAGCAGTTCTTC CASSKGRLAGDDEQFF
few TRBD2 TRBJ2-3 TRBV11-3 TGTGCCAGCAGTTCTGCGGGGGGAGGGGCAGATACGCAGTATTTT CASSSAGGGADTQYF
NA NA TRBJ1-5 TRBV28 TGTGCCAGCAGTTCTTGGAGGGGGGCCGAGGGTCGGCCCCAGCATTTT CASSSWRGAEGRPQHF
many NA TRBJ2-7 TRBV11-2 TGTGCCAGCAGCTTATCACAGGTATCCTACGAGCAGTACTTC CASSLSQVSYEQYF
NA TRBD2 TRBJ2-5 TRBV25-1 TGTGCCAGCAGTGAGACGGGAGGGATCGAGACCCAGTACTTC CASSETGGIETQYF
NA NA TRBJ2-7 TRBV4-1 TGCGCCAGCAGACCGGTAGGGGGCGGGAATTCCTACGAGCAGTACTTC CASRPVGGGNSYEQYF
NA NA TRBJ2-3 TRBV5-1 TGCGCCAGCAGCTTTTCGGGCGGTATTAACACAGATACGCAGTATTTT CASSFSGGINTDTQYF
NA NA TRBJ2-1 TRBV27 TGTGCCAGCAGTTTCTCGGTTAGCGCCATTAGCTCCTACAATGAGCAGTTCTTC CASSFSVSAISSYNEQFF
NA TRBD2 TRBJ2-7 TRBV14 TGTGCCAGCAGCCAAGGAGGACTAGTTCTCTACTTC CASSQGGLVLYF
many TRBD1 TRBJ1-4 TRBV5-1 TGCGCCAGCAGCCTAGGACAGGGAGACAATGAAAAACTGTTTTTT CASSLGQGDNEKLFF
NA NA TRBJ2-5 TRBV6-1 TGTGCCAGCAGTGATGGGTCAGGGGCTATTCAAGAGACCCAGTACTTC CASSDGSGAIQETQYF
NA TRBD1 TRBJ1-1 TRBV29-1 TGCAGCGTTGCTGGACAGGGGTGGACTGAAGCTTTCTTT CSVAGQGWTEAFF
once NA TRBJ2-2 TRBV2 TGTGCCAGCATCTTGGAGGCCGGGGAGCTGTTTTTT CASILEAGELFF
many TRBD1 TRBJ2-7 TRBV9 TGTGCCAGCAGCGTAGCCCGACAGGGTCCGGGCGAGCAGTACTTC CASSVARQGPGEQYF
NA TRBD2 TRBJ2-7 TRBV4-1 TGCGCCAGCAGCCAATGGACTAGTGAATACGAGCAGTACTTC CASSQWTSEYEQYF
NA NA TRBJ2-5 TRBV7-9 TGTGCCAGCAGCCAAAAGGAAGATTCGGGGTCTGAGACCCAGTACTTC CASSQKEDSGSETQYF
NA TRBD1 TRBJ2-2 TRBV6-6 TGTGCCAGCGGGACAGGGTTAAACGGGGAGCTGTTTTTT CASGTGLNGELFF
NA TRBD1 TRBJ2-1 TRBV7-2 TGTGCCAGCAGCTCAAGGACAGGGGGTCCCAATGAGCAGTTCTTC CASSSRTGGPNEQFF
NA TRBD2 TRBJ2-1 TRBV6-5 TGTGCCAGCAGTGTGCGGGGGACGAACGACAATGAGCAGTTCTTC CASSVRGTNDNEQFF
NA TRBD2 TRBJ2-7 TRBV28 TGTGCCAGCAGGTCGACTAGCGGAACATCTCGGGGACACGAGCAGTACTTC CASRSTSGTSRGHEQYF
few NA TRBJ2-7 TRBV5-1 TGCGCCAGCAGCCATTTTCAGGATAGCGAGCAGTACTTC CASSHFQDSEQYF
once NA TRBJ1-5 TRBV7-2 TGTGCCAGCAGCTCCCGCAGGGTTCGGGTGAACCAGCCCCAGCATTTT CASSSRRVRVNQPQHF
NA TRBD1 TRBJ1-1 TRBV15 TGTGCCACCAGCACTCCGGGACAGCCGAAAGCTTTCTTT CATSTPGQPKAFF
NA NA TRBJ1-5 TRBV6-5 TGTGCCAGCAGTTACGGGGCAGGCTATCAGCCCCAGCATTTT CASSYGAGYQPQHF
NA NA TRBJ1-1 TRBV30 TGTGCCTGGAGAGACAGACCCGAGGGGACTGAAGCTTTCTTT CAWRDRPEGTEAFF
NA NA TRBJ1-5 TRBV7-2 TGTGCCAGCAGCTTACGGCAGGGTAATCAGCCCCAGCATTTT CASSLRQGNQPQHF
NA NA TRBJ1-2 TRBV20-1 TGCGGGACTTTCCGCTATGGCTACACCTTC CGTFRYGYTF
NA TRBD2 TRBJ2-1 TRBV6-5 TGTGCCAGCAGTTCCGCGGGTAGCGGGAGGAATGAGCAGTTCTTC CASSSAGSGRNEQFF
NA TRBD2 TRBJ2-7 TRBV11-3 TGTGCCAGCAGCTTCGGGGAGGGGCCCTACGAGCAGTACTTC CASSFGEGPYEQYF
NA TRBD1 TRBJ1-2 TRBV7-3 TGTGCCAGCAGCCCGGGACAGGGAGGGAACTATGGCTACACCTTC CASSPGQGGNYGYTF
NA TRBD2 TRBJ2-5 TRBV10-1 TGCGCCAGCAGTACCGGGACTAGTCAAGAGACCCAGTACTTC CASSTGTSQETQYF
once NA TRBJ2-5 TRBV29-1 TGCAGCGTGAGTGGGGGTATGGAGACCCAGTACTTC CSVSGGMETQYF
NA TRBD2 TRBJ2-7 TRBV2 TGTGCCATTTCCGGGACTAGCGGGCATTTCTCCTACGAGCAGTACTTC CAISGTSGHFSYEQYF
NA NA TRBJ2-5 TRBV11-1 TGTGCCAGCAGCCCCCGATCTAGGTCGATAAGGATCGAGACCCAGTACTTC CASSPRSRSIRIETQYF
NA TRBD2 TRBJ2-3 TRBV4-2 TGTGCCAGCAGCCAGCAGACTAGCGGGAACGCAGATACGCAGTATTTT CASSQQTSGNADTQYF
NA NA TRBJ2-5 TRBV5-1 TGCGCCAGCAGCTCCTCGGGACACCAAGAGACCCAGTACTTC CASSSSGHQETQYF
NA NA TRBJ1-4 TRBV23-1 TGCGCCAGCAGTCAAACTGTGGAACTGTTTTTT CASSQTVELFF
NA NA TRBJ1-2 TRBV20-1 TGCAGTGCTGGTTATGGCTACACCTTC CSAGYGYTF
NA NA TRBJ1-5 TRBV19 TGTGCCAGTAGTGCCCTGGAATCCAATCAGCCCCAGCATTTT CASSALESNQPQHF
many NA TRBJ2-5 TRBV4-1 TGCGCCAGCAGCCAAGTGAATATGGGCTTCACAGAGACCCAGTACTTC CASSQVNMGFTETQYF
NA NA TRBJ1-1 TRBV28 TGTGCCAGCAGTTTAAGGACCAGGAAAGCTTTCTTT CASSLRTRKAFF
NA NA TRBJ2-1 TRBV6-6 TGTGCCAGCAGTTACGGGGAGGTGGTTGAGCAGTTCTTC CASSYGEVVEQFF
few NA TRBJ1-2 TRBV9 TGTGCCAGCAGCGTAGGACAAAACTATGGCTACACCTTC CASSVGQNYGYTF
NA TRBD1 TRBJ2-2 TRBV30 TGTGCCTGGAACCGGGACAGGGTTTTTGGGACGAACACCGGGGAGCTGTTTTTT CAWNRDRVFGTNTGELFF
NA NA TRBJ2-1 TRBV7-2 TGTGCCAGCAGCTCATGGCCGGGTGGGGGGACAAATGAGCAGTTCTTC CASSSWPGGGTNEQFF
NA NA TRBJ1-1 TRBV30 TGTGCCTGGAGTCCCCCCGGAAGCATGAACACTGAAGCTTTCTTT CAWSPPGSMNTEAFF
NA TRBD2 TRBJ2-3 TRBV30 TGTGCCTCCGACTCGGGACTAGCGGGCACAGATACGCAGTATTTT CASDSGLAGTDTQYF
NA NA TRBJ2-7 TRBV5-1 TGCGCCAGCAGCTTGAGTAGCTTCTCCTACGAGCAGTACTTC CASSLSSFSYEQYF
once TRBD1 TRBJ2-7 TRBV7-2 TGTGCCAGCAGCGTATCGCCCGGACAGGGATTTAACGAGCAGTACTTC CASSVSPGQGFNEQYF